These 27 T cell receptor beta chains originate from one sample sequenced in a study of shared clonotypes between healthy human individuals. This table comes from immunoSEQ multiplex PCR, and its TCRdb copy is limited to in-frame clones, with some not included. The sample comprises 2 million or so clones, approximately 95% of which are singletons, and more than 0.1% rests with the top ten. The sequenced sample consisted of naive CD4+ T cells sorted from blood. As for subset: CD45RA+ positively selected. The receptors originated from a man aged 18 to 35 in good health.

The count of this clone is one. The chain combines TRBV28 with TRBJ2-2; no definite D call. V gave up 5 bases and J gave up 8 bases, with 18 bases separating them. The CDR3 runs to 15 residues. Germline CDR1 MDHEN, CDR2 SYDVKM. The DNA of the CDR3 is TGTGCCAGCAGTGGAACCACCTTGGGTACGGGGGAGCTGTTTTTT. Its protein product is CASSGTTLGTGELFF.

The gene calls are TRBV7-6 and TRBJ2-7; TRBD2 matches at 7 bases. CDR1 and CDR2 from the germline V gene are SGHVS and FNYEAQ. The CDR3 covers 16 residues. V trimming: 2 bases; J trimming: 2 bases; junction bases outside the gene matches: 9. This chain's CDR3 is CASSLLGGSQPYEQYF. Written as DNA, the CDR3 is TGTGCCAGCAGCTTATTGGGCGGGAGCCAACCCTACGAGCAGTACTTC.

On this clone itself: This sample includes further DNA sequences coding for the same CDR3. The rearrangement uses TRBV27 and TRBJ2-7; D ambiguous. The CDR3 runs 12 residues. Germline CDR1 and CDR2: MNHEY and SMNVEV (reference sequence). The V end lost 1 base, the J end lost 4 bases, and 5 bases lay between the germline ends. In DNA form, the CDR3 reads TGTGCCAGCAGTTTATTGGGATACGAGCAGTACTTC. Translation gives CASSLLGYEQYF.

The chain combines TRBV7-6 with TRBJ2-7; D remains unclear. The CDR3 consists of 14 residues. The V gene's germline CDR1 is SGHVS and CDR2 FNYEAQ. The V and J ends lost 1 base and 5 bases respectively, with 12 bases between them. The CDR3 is CASSLVVGLNEQYF. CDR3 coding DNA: TGTGCCAGCAGCTTAGTCGTAGGGCTGAACGAGCAGTACTTC.

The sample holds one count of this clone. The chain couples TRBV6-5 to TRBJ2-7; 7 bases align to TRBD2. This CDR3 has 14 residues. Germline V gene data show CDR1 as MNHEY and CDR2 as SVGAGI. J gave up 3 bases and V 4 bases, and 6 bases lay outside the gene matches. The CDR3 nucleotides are TGTGCCAGCAGTTCCAGCGGGAAAATCTACGAGCAGTACTTC. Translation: CASSSSGKIYEQYF.

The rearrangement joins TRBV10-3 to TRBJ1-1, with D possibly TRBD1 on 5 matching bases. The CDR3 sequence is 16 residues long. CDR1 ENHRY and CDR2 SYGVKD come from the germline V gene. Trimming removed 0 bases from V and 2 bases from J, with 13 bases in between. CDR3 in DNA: TGTGCCATCAGTGAGTCTCTTAGGGGAACTAACACTGAAGCTTTCTTT. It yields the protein CAISESLRGTNTEAFF.

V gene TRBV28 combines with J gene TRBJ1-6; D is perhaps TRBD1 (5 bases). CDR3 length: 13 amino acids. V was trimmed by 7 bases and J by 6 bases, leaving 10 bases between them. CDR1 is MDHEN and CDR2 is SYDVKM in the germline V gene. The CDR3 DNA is TGTGCCAGCATCGGGGGGGTTAATTCACCCCTCCACTTT. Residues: CASIGGVNSPLHF.

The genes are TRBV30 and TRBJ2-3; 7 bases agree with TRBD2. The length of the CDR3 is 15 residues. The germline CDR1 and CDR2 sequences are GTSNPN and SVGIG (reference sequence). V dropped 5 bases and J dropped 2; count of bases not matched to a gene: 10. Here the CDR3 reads CAWGKAGRPTDTQYF. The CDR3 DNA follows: TGTGCCTGGGGGAAAGCGGGGCGTCCCACAGATACGCAGTATTTT.

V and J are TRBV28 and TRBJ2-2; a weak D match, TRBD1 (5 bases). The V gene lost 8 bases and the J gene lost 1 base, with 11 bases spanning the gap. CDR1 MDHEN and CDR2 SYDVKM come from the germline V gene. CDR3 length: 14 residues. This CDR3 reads CASGTGQNTGELFF. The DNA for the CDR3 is TGTGCCAGCGGTACCGGACAGAACACCGGGGAGCTGTTTTTT. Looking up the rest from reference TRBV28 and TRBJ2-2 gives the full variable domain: DVKVTQSSRYLVKRTGEKVFLECVQDMDHENMFWYRQDPGLGLRLIYFSYDVKMKEKGDIPEGYSVSREKKERFSLILESASTNQTSMYLCASGTGQNTGELFFGEGSRLTVL.

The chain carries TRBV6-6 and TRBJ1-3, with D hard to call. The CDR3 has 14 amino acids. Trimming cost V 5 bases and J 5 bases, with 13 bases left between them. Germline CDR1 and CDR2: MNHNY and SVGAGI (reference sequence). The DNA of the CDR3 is TGTGCCAGCAGTCCGGAGGCAGCGAGAAACACCATATATTTT. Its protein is CASSPEAARNTIYF.

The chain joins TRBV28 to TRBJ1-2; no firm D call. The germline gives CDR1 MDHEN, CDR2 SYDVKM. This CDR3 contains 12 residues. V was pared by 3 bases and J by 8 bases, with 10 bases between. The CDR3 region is CASSLNLGGYTF. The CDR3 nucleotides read TGTGCCAGCAGTTTGAATTTGGGAGGCTACACCTTC.

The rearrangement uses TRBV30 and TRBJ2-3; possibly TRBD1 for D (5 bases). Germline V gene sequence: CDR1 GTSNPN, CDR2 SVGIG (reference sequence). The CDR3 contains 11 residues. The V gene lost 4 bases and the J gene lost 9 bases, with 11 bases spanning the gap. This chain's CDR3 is CAWTSSGTQYF. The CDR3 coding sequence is TGTGCCTGGACCTCCTCAGGGACGCAGTATTTT.

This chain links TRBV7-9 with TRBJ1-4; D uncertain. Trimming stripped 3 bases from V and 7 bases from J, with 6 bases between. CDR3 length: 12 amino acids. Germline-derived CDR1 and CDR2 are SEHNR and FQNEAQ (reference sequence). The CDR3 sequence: CASSFISEKLFF. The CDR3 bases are TGTGCCAGCAGCTTTATCAGTGAAAAACTGTTTTTT.

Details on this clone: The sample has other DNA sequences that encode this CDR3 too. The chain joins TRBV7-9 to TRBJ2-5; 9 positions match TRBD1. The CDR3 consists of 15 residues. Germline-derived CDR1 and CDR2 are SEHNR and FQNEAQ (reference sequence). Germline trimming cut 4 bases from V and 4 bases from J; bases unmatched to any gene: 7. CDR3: CASSYLQGAGETQYF. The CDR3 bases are TGTGCCAGCAGCTACCTACAGGGGGCAGGAGAGACCCAGTACTTC.

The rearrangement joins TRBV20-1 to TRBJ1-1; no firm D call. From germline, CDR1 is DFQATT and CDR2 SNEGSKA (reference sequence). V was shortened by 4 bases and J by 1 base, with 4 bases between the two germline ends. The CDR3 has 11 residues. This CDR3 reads CSAIWNTEAFF. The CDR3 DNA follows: TGCAGTGCTATTTGGAACACTGAAGCTTTCTTT.

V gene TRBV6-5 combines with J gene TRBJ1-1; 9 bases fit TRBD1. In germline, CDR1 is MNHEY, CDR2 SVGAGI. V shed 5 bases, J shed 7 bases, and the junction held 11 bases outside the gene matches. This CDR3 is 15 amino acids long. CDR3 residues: CASSPTDRGYFEAFF. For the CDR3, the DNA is TGTGCCAGCAGTCCAACCGACAGGGGGTATTTTGAAGCTTTCTTT.

The CDR3 DNA sequence: TGTGCCATCAGAAAGGGGATCGACGACAATCAGCCCCAGCATTTT. Encoded protein: CAIRKGIDDNQPQHF. The chain is built from TRBV10-3 and TRBJ1-5; a weak D match, TRBD1 (5 bases). CDR3 length equals 15 residues. Germline loops: CDR1 ENHRY, CDR2 SYGVKD. Deletions cut 6 bases from V and 3 bases from J, with 15 bases between.

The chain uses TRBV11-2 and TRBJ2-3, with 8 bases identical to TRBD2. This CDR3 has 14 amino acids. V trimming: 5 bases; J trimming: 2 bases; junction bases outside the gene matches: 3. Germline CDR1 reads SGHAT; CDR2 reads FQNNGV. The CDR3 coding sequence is TGTGCCAGCAGCCTCGGGAGGGCCACAGATACGCAGTATTTT. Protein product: CASSLGRATDTQYF. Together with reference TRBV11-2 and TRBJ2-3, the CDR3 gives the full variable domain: EAGVAQSPRYKIIEKRQSVAFWCNPISGHATLYWYQQILGQGPKLLIQFQNNGVVDDSQLPKDRFSAERLKGVDSTLKIQPAKLEDSAVYLCASSLGRATDTQYFGPGTRLTVL.

The CDR3 region is CASSPGRGRYEQYF. The CDR3 DNA follows: TGTGCCAGCAGCCCAGGTAGGGGTCGGTACGAGCAGTACTTC. The rearrangement joins TRBV7-2 to TRBJ2-7; possibly TRBD1 for D (5 bases). Deletions cut 5 bases from V and 4 bases from J, with 15 bases between. This CDR3 is 14 amino acids long. Germline assignment: CDR1 SGHTA and CDR2 FQGNSA.

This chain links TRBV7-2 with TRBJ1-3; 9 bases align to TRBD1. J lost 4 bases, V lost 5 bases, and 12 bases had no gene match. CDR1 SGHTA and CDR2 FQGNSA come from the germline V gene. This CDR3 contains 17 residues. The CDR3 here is CASSMYPGQGTGNTIYF. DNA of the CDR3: TGTGCCAGCAGCATGTACCCGGGACAGGGTACGGGAAACACCATATATTTT.

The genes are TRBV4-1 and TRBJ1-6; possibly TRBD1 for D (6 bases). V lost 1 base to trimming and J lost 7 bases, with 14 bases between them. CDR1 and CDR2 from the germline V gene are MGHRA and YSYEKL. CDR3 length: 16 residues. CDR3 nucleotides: TGCGCCAGCAGCCAAGGGTATGGGGGGCGAAATTCACCCCTCCACTTT. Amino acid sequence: CASSQGYGGRNSPLHF.

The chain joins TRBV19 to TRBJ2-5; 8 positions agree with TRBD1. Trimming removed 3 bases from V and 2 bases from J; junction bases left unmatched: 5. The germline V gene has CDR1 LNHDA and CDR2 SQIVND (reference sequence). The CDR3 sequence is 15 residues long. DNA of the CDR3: TGTGCCAGTAGTATGGCAGGGGGCAAACAAGAGACCCAGTACTTC. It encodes CASSMAGGKQETQYF.

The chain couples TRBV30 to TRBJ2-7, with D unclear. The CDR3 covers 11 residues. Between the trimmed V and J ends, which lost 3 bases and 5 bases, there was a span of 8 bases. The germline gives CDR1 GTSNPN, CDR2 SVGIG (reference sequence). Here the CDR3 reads CAWSWLDEQYF. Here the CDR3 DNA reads TGTGCCTGGAGCTGGTTGGACGAGCAGTACTTC.

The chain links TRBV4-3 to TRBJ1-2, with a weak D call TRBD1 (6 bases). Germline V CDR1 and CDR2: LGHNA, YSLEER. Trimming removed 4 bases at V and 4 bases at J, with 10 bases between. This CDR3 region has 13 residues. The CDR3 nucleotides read TGCGCCAGCAGCCCGGAGGGGGTCTATGGCTACACCTTC. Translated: CASSPEGVYGYTF.

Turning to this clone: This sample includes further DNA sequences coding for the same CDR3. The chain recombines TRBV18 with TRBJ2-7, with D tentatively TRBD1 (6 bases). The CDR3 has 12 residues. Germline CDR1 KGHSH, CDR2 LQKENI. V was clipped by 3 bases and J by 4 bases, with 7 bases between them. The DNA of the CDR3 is TGTGCCAGCTCACCGGGGGCGTACGAGCAGTACTTC. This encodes CASSPGAYEQYF.

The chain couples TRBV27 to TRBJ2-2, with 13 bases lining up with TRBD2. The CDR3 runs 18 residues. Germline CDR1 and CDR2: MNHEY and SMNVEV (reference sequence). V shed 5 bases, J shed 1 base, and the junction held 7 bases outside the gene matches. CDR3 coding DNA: TGTGCCAGCAGTAGGGGACTAGCGGGGAATCAGAACACCGGGGAGCTGTTTTTT. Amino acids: CASSRGLAGNQNTGELFF.

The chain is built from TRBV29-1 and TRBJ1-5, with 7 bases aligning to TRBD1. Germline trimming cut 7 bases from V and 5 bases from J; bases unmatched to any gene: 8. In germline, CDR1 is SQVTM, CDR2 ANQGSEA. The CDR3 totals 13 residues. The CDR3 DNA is TGCAGCGCCGTCGGACAGGACGATCAGCCCCAGCATTTT. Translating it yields CSAVGQDDQPQHF.